The clone carrying this T cell receptor beta chain was detected a few times. The PCR ran on 60 Vbeta and 13 Jbeta primers. Sequencing used immunoSEQ multiplex PCR; TCRdb keeps in-frame clones, though not all of them. The data hold 150,000 to 200,000 clones, with around 83% observed a single time. The sample comes from a study of cytomegalovirus exposure and HLA in healthy donors. Germline CDR1 and CDR2: SNHLY and FYNNEI. Unmatched junction bases numbered 6, after V lost 5 bases and J lost 6 bases. This CDR3 spans 14 amino acids. The chain couples TRBV2 to TRBJ1-5; 8 bases are shared with TRBD1. Sequencing used PBMCs. This receptor was obtained from a man aged 45 to 65 in good health and CMV-seronegative. CDR3 DNA sequence: TGTGCCAGCAGTTTCGACAGGGGAGGTCAGCCCCAGCATTTT. It specifies CASSFDRGGQPQHF.